Following are 11 T cell receptor beta chains from one sample sequenced in a study of shared clonotypes between healthy human individuals. Clones were read by immunoSEQ multiplex PCR, and TCRdb kept only the in-frame ones, dropping some. Found here are about 380,000 clones, about 96% of them singletons; the top ten hold about 0.34%. Sequencing was carried out using memory CD8+ T cells sorted from blood. Subset: CD45RO+ cells pooled with CCR7-negative TemRA cells. All receptors come from a man younger than 45 in good health.

The rearrangement uses TRBV27 and TRBJ2-2; D not certain. The CDR3 totals 17 residues. V dropped 5 bases and J dropped 4 bases, with 20 bases sitting between them. Germline V gene lookup returns CDR1 MNHEY and CDR2 SMNVEV (reference sequence). The CDR3 DNA sequence: TGTGCCAGCAGTCACCGTCTTTACCGTCCAACCACCGGGGAGCTGTTTTTT. Its translation is CASSHRLYRPTTGELFF.

This chain uses TRBV10-3 with TRBJ2-5; 9 nucleotides line up with TRBD2. This CDR3 region has 16 residues. The trim removed 8 bases at V and 3 bases at J, leaving 13 bases unmatched. Germline values: CDR1 ENHRY, CDR2 SYGVKD. The CDR3 sequence is CAISLAGEGRKETQYF. The CDR3 DNA reads TGTGCCATCTCGTTAGCGGGAGAAGGGCGGAAAGAGACCCAGTACTTC.

The V call is TRBV28, the J call TRBJ1-5; the D is unclear. CDR3 length: 13 residues. Germline assignment: CDR1 MDHEN and CDR2 SYDVKM. Trimming took off 3 bases at V and 5 bases at J, with 8 bases between the two ends. CDR3 sequence: CASSFLPYQPQHF. In DNA form, the CDR3 reads TGTGCCAGCAGTTTCCTCCCGTATCAGCCCCAGCATTTT.

Concerning this clone itself: This sample includes further DNA sequences coding for the same CDR3. The chain uses TRBV28 and TRBJ2-6; D possibly corresponds to TRBD1 (6 bases). Trimming stripped 3 bases from V and 2 bases from J, with 8 bases between. This CDR3 is built from 15 residues. Germline-derived CDR1 and CDR2 are MDHEN and SYDVKM. The CDR3 DNA reads TGTGCCAGCAGTTTGGCAGGGGCTGGGGCCAACGTCCTGACTTTC. Its translation: CASSLAGAGANVLTF.

This chain uses TRBV6-5 with TRBJ2-7; D may be TRBD1 or TRBD2 (5 bases each). Germline-derived CDR1 and CDR2 are MNHEY and SVGAGI. This CDR3 contains 14 residues. V lost 3 bases and J 2 bases, leaving 11 bases between the germline ends. This CDR3 reads CASSYALGAYEQYF. As DNA, the CDR3 is TGTGCCAGCAGTTATGCTCTGGGGGCCTACGAGCAGTACTTC.

This clone was picked up one time. The J gene is TRBJ2-1, the V gene TRBV4-1, with D maybe TRBD2 (5 bases). The V end lost 1 base, the J end lost 7 bases, and 14 bases lay between the germline ends. The CDR3 is 15 residues long. The germline CDR1 and CDR2 sequences are MGHRA and YSYEKL. CDR3 nucleotide sequence: TGCGCCAGCAGCCAAGGGCTAGCAAGCACGAATGAGCAGTTCTTC. Translation: CASSQGLASTNEQFF.

V gene TRBV19 combines with J gene TRBJ2-5; D gene ambiguous. V shed 5 bases and J shed 1 base, with 8 bases lying between them. CDR1 is LNHDA, CDR2 SQIVND, per germline (reference sequence). There are 13 residues in the CDR3. The CDR3 protein is CASSETAQETQYF. CDR3 nucleotide sequence: TGTGCCAGTAGTGAGACCGCCCAAGAGACCCAGTACTTC.

In this sample, this clone turned up once. The V gene is TRBV27, the J gene TRBJ1-2; TRBD1 matches 9 bases. CDR1 MNHEY and CDR2 SMNVEV come from the germline V gene (reference sequence). This CDR3 has 15 residues. Germline trimming cut 5 bases from V and 6 bases from J; bases unmatched to any gene: 10. The CDR3 reads CASSLYWDREDGYTF. The CDR3 DNA reads as TGTGCCAGCAGTCTCTACTGGGACAGGGAGGATGGCTACACCTTC.

The rearrangement joins TRBV21-1 to TRBJ2-1. TRBV21-1 is shown as a pseudogene. This CDR3 spans 16 amino acids. The CDR3 here is CASSRSPRARNNEQFF. DNA of the CDR3: TGTGCCAGCAGCAGATCACCCCGGGCCAGGAACAATGAGCAGTTCTTC.

The chain joins TRBV5-5 to TRBJ2-5; the match to TRBD2 covers 12 bases. This CDR3 contains 14 residues. Trimming at V came to 4 bases and at J to 4 bases, leaving 2 bases not matched to a gene. CDR1 SGHKS and CDR2 YYEKEE come from the germline V gene (reference sequence). Written as DNA, the CDR3 is TGTGCCAGCAGCCCGACTAGCGGGAGAGAGACCCAGTACTTC. It specifies CASSPTSGRETQYF.

The chain joins TRBV5-1 to TRBJ2-7; TRBD1 is a possible D gene (5 bases). The V end lost 0 bases, the J end lost 6 bases, and 16 bases lay between the germline ends. This CDR3 has 15 residues. The V gene's germline CDR1 is SGHRS and CDR2 YFSETQ. The chain's CDR3 is CASSLVRGIRGEQYF. The CDR3 bases are TGCGCCAGCAGCTTGGTGCGAGGAATTAGGGGCGAGCAGTACTTC. The full variable domain, in which reference TRBV5-1 and TRBJ2-7 provide the parts outside the CDR3, is KAGVTQTPRYLIKTRGQQVTLSCSPISGHRSVSWYQQTPGQGLQFLFEYFSETQRNKGNFPGRFSGRQFSNSRSEMNVSTLELGDSALYLCASSLVRGIRGEQYFGPGTRLTVT.